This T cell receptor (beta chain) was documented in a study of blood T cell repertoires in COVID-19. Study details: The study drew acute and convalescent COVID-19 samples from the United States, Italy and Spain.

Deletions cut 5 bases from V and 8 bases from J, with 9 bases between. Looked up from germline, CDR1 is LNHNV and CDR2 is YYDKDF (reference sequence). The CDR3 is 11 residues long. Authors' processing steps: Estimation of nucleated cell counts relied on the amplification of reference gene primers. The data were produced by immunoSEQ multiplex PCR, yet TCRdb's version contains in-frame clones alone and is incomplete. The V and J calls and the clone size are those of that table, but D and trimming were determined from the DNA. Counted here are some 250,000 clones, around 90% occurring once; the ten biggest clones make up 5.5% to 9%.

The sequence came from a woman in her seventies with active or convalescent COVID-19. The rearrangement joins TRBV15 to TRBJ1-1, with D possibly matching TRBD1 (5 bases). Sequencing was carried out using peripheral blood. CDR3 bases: TGTGCCACCAGCGCGGGGGGAGAAGCTTTCTTT. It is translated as CATSAGGEAFF.